The 14 T cell receptor beta chains below all came from one sample that was sequenced in a study of regulatory T cells in long-lasting Graves disease. Stated time point: newly diagnosed GD, antithyroid drugs for less than 3 months. Extracted RNA from PBMCs served as the source of the TCR library. Building of the TCR beta libraries involved iRepertoire HTBI primers and Arm-PCR of CDR3 regions. TCRdb re-derived calls from the multiplex PCR reads in MiXCR, one entry per CDR3 protein. The data hold 400,000 to 550,000 distinct CDR3 sequences, with less than 20% observed a single time. These same data were also listed under a study on T cells in Graves' hyperthyroidism and ophthalmopathy.

Source: peripheral blood mononuclear cells (PBMCs), taken at new diagnosis, from a patient treated with antithyroid drugs. All receptors derive from a woman between 18 and 30 years old with Graves disease.

CDR3: CASSAKGQGSAEAFF. The CDR3 DNA is TGTGCCAGCTCAGCCAAGGGACAGGGGTCCGCTGAAGCTTTCTTT. The chain links TRBV18 to TRBJ1-1; 10 bases align to TRBD1. Germline V lookup: CDR1 KGHSH, CDR2 LQKENI. CDR3 size: 15 residues. After removal of 5 bases from V and 6 bases from J, the junction contained 9 bases not matched to a gene.

This clonotype has more than one count but fewer than ten. This chain joins TRBV13 and TRBJ2-1; D may correspond to TRBD1 or TRBD2 (5 bases each). V gave up 5 bases and J gave up 9 bases, with 11 bases separating them. Germline CDR1 PRHDT, CDR2 FYEKMQ (reference sequence). This CDR3 is 12 amino acids long. The CDR3 loop is CASSVERGEQFF. The CDR3 bases are TGTGCCAGCAGCGTAGAGAGGGGTGAGCAGTTCTTC.

The CDR3 nucleotides read TGCGCCAGCAGCCAAAACCCGCCAGCGGGAGGGGTTGAGCAGTTCTTC. Protein: CASSQNPPAGGVEQFF. V gene TRBV4-3 combines with J gene TRBJ2-1; 10 bases are shared with TRBD2. Germline CDR1 is LGHNA and CDR2 is YSLEER. The CDR3 has 16 amino acids. The ends lost 2 bases at V and 9 bases at J; junction bases unmatched: 10.

This clonotype has a count of ten or more. The chain has TRBV6-5 and TRBJ2-5; no clear D gene. The V gene's germline CDR1 is MNHEY and CDR2 SVGAGI. V lost 0 bases, J lost 5 bases, and 7 bases lay in between. The CDR3 covers 13 residues. CDR3 residues: CASSYSIGETQYF. For the CDR3, the DNA is TGTGCCAGCAGTTACTCGATAGGGGAGACCCAGTACTTC.

The table lists this clonotype with a count of one. A far larger clone is one base from this, pointing to a likely read error. The V and J genes are TRBV7-9 and TRBJ2-1; weak D call: TRBD2 (5 bases). Per the germline V gene, CDR1 is SEHNR and CDR2 is FQNEAQ (reference sequence). The CDR3 has 14 amino acids. Trimming took 7 bases from V and 9 from J, leaving 19 bases between them. The CDR3 region has the DNA TGTGCCAGCACCTCCGAGAGGGCTAGTAGTGAGCAGTTCTTC. It codes for CASTSERASSEQFF.

This clonotype was seen a few times. V usage is TRBV20-1 and J usage is TRBJ1-1; the match to TRBD1 covers 8 bases. The V and J ends lost 5 bases and 0 bases, in that order; junction bases with no gene match: 11. The length of the CDR3 is 16 residues. Germline-derived CDR1 and CDR2 are DFQATT and SNEGSKA (reference sequence). In nucleotides, the CDR3 is TGCAGTGCTGATAACAGGGGGAGGGGGTTGAACACTGAAGCTTTCTTT. It specifies CSADNRGRGLNTEAFF.

This clonotype was counted only a few times. The chain carries TRBV6-5 and TRBJ1-1, with D perhaps TRBD1 (5 bases). In germline, CDR1 is MNHEY, CDR2 SVGAGI. V was trimmed by 4 bases and J by 6 bases, leaving 6 bases between them. CDR3 length: 11 residues. In DNA, the CDR3 is TGTGCCAGCAGTTGGGACGCTGAAGCTTTCTTT. Translation: CASSWDAEAFF.

The chain recombines TRBV5-1 with TRBJ1-1; 9 nucleotides agree with TRBD1. The trim removed 2 bases at V and 3 bases at J, leaving 2 bases unmatched. The CDR3 spans 14 residues. Germline V gene sequence: CDR1 SGHRS, CDR2 YFSETQ. The chain's CDR3 is CASSFGQGYTEAFF. CDR3 bases: TGCGCCAGCAGCTTCGGACAGGGGTACACTGAAGCTTTCTTT. The full variable domain, its missing parts supplied by reference TRBV5-1 and TRBJ1-1, is KAGVTQTPRYLIKTRGQQVTLSCSPISGHRSVSWYQQTPGQGLQFLFEYFSETQRNKGNFPGRFSGRQFSNSRSEMNVSTLELGDSALYLCASSFGQGYTEAFFGQGTRLTVV.

This clonotype was observed many times. The chain is built from TRBV30 and TRBJ2-1; D gene uncertain. V gave up 5 bases and J gave up 9 bases, with 11 bases separating them. Germline CDR1 and CDR2: GTSNPN and SVGIG (reference sequence). CDR3 length: 11 amino acids. CDR3: CAWGEGFEQFF. DNA for the CDR3: TGTGCCTGGGGAGAAGGATTTGAGCAGTTCTTC.

Details on this clonotype: With a much larger clone just one base away, this may be a read error. The rearrangement uses TRBV28 and TRBJ2-3, with 8 bases that match TRBD2. The CDR3 totals 14 residues. Germline V lookup: CDR1 MDHEN, CDR2 SYDVKM. CDR3: CASSQREITDAQYF. CDR3 nucleotide sequence: TGTGCCAGCAGCCAGCGGGAGATCACAGATGCGCAGTATTTT.

This clonotype was recorded a few times. V and J are TRBV20-1 and TRBJ2-1; perhaps TRBD1 as D (6 bases). The CDR3 totals 14 residues. The V and J ends lost 6 bases and 2 bases respectively, with 14 bases between them. The germline V gene encodes CDR1 DFQATT and CDR2 SNEGSKA (reference sequence). CDR3 coding DNA: TGCAGTGCGACTGGGGGACACCCCTACAATGAGCAGTTCTTC. It specifies CSATGGHPYNEQFF.

CDR3 sequence (DNA): TGTGCCAGCAGACGATGGGACCCTCCCTACGAGCAGTACTTC. This gives the protein CASRRWDPPYEQYF. The V call is TRBV27, the J call TRBJ2-7, with D perhaps given as TRBD1 or TRBD2 (5 bases each). Germline V CDR1 and CDR2: MNHEY, SMNVEV (reference sequence). CDR3 size: 14 residues. Trimming left V 6 bases short and J 2 bases short, with 14 bases between.

The chain uses TRBV3-1 and TRBJ1-4, with a weak D call TRBD1 (6 bases). V dropped 4 bases and J dropped 7 bases, with 13 bases sitting between them. The germline V gene has CDR1 LGHDT and CDR2 YNNKEL (reference sequence). The CDR3 spans 14 residues. This CDR3 reads CASSLRGDFEKLFF. The CDR3 DNA reads as TGTGCCAGCAGCCTCAGGGGAGATTTTGAAAAACTGTTTTTT.

This clonotype has more than one count but fewer than ten. The chain joins TRBV6-2 or TRBV6-3 to TRBJ2-5; 13 bases are shared with TRBD2. With V trimmed by 5 bases and J by 2 bases, 8 bases remained unmatched. The CDR3 spans 17 residues. Germline V CDR1 and CDR2: MNHEY, SVGEGT. The CDR3 sequence: CASSEGWGLAGQETQYF. The CDR3 nucleotides read TGTGCCAGCAGTGAAGGGTGGGGACTAGCGGGGCAAGAGACCCAGTACTTC.